This T cell receptor (beta chain) was recorded in a study of T-cell memory formation after mild COVID-19. TCRdb reprocessed the 5' RACE reads via MiXCR and lists one record per CDR3 protein. The sample records 300,000 or so distinct CDR3 sequences, around 16% being singletons. This CDR3 has 17 amino acids. Trimming removed 1 base from V and 1 base from J; junction bases left unmatched: 8. The germline V gene has CDR1 KGHSH and CDR2 LQKENI. The sequenced sample consisted of PBMCs or a T cell subset sorted from them (not recorded which). This sequence was found in a man between 18 and 29 years old who had mild COVID-19 (a few samples of this study predate the infection). Cell type and time point are not known. V is TRBV18 and J is TRBJ2-5; 8 bases are a match to TRBD2. The CDR3 DNA reads TGTGCCAGCTCACCACTTCTCGGGGGGGCAGGCCAAGAGACCCAGTACTTC. Protein: CASSPLLGGAGQETQYF. Drawing the rest from reference TRBV18 and TRBJ2-5, the complete variable domain is NAGVMQNPRHLVRRRGQEARLRCSPMKGHSHVYWYRQLPEEGLKFMVYLQKENIIDESGMPKERFSAEFPKEGPSILRIQQVVRGDSAAYFCASSPLLGGAGQETQYFGPGTRLLVL.